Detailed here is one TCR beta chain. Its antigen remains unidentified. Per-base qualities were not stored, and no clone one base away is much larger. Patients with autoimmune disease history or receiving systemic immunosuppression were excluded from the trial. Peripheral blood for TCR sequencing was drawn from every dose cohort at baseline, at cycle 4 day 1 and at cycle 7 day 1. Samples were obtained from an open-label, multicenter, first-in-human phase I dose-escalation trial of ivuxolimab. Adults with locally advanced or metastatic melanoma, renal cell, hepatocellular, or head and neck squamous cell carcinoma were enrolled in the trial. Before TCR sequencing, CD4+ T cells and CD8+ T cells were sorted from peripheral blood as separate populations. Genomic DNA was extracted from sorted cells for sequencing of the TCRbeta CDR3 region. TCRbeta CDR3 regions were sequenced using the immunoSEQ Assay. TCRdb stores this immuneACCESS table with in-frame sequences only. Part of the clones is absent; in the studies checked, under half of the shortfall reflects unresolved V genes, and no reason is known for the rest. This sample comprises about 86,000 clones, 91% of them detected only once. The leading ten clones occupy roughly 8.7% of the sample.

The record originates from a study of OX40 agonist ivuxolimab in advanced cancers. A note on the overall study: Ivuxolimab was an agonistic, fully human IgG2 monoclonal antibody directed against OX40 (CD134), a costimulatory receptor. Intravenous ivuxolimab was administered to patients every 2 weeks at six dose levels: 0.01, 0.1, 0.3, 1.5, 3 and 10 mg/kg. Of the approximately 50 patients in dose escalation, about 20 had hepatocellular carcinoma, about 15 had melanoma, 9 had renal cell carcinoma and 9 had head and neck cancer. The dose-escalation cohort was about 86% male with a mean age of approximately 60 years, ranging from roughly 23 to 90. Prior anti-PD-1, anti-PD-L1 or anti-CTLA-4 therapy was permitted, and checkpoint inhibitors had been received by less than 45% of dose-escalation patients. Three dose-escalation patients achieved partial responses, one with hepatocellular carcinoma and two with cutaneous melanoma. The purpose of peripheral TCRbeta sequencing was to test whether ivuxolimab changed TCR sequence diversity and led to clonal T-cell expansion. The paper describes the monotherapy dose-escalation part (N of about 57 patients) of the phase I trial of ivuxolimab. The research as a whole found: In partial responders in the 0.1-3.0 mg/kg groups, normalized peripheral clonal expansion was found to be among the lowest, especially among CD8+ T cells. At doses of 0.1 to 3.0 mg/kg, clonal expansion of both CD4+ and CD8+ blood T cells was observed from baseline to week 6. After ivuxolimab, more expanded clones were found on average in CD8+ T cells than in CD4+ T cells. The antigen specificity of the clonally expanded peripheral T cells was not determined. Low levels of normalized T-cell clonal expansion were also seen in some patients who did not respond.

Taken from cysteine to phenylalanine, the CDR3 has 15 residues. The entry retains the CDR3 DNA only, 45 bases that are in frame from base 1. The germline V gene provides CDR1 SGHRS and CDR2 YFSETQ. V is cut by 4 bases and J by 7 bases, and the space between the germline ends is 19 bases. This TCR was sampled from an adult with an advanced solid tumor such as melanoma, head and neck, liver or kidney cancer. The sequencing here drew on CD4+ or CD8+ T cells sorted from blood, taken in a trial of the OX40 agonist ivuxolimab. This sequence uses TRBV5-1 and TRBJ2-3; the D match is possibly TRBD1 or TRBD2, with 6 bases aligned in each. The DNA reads TGCGCCAGCAGCATAAAACAGGGAGGCAGGTATACGCAGTATTTT. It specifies CASSIKQGGRYTQYF.